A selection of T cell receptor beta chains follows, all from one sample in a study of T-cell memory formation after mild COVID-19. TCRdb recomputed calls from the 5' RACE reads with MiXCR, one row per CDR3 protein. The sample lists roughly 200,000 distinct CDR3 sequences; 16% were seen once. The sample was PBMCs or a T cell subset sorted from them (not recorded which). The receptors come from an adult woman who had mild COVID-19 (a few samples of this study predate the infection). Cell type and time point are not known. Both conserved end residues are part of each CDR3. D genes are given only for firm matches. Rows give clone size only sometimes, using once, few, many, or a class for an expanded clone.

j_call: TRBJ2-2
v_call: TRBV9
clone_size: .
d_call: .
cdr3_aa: CASSVEGSANTGELFF
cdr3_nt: TGTGCCAGCAGCGTAGAGGGGAGCGCGAACACCGGGGAGCTGTTTTTT

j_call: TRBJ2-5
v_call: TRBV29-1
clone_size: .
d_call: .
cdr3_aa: CSVVGRSETQYF
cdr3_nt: TGCAGCGTTGTGGGGCGATCGGAGACCCAGTACTTC

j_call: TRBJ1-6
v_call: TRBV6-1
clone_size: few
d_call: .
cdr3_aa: CASREDRTSNNSPLHF
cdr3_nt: TGTGCCAGCAGAGAAGACCGAACATCTAATAATTCACCCCTCCACTTT

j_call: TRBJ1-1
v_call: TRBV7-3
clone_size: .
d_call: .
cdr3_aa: CASSLTGLGAEAFF
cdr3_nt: TGTGCCAGCAGCTTAACAGGGCTGGGGGCTGAAGCTTTCTTT

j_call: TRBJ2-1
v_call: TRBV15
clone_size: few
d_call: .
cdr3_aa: CATSRSTGPPSEQFF
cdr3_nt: TGTGCCACCAGCAGATCAACCGGGCCGCCCAGTGAGCAGTTCTTC

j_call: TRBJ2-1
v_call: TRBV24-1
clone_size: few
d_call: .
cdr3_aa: CATSDPFYNEQFF
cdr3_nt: TGTGCCACCAGTGACCCGTTCTACAATGAGCAGTTCTTC

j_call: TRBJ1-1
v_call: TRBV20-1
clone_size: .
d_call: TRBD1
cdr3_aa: CSARAARTGGLTEAFF
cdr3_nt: TGCAGTGCTAGGGCCGCAAGGACAGGGGGACTAACTGAAGCTTTCTTT

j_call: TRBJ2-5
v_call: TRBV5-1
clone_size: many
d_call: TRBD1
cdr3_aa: CASRSGTGSETQYF
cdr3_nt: TGCGCCAGCAGATCCGGGACAGGGTCCGAGACCCAGTACTTC

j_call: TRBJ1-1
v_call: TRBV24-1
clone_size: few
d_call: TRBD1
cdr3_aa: CATSEQGRAFF
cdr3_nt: TGTGCCACCAGTGAACAGGGGAGGGCTTTCTTT

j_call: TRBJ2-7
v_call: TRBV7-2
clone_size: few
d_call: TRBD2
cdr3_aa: CASSGIRTSGGLYEQYF
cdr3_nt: TGTGCCAGCAGTGGCATCCGGACTAGCGGAGGCCTCTACGAGCAGTACTTC

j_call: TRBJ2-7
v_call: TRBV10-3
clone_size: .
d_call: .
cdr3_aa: CAIKRAGGNLEQYF
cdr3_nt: TGTGCCATCAAGCGGGCAGGGGGTAATCTTGAGCAGTACTTC

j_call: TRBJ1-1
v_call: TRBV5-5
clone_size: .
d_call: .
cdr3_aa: CASTRAGLDTEAFF
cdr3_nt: TGTGCCAGCACCCGCGCAGGATTGGACACTGAAGCTTTCTTT

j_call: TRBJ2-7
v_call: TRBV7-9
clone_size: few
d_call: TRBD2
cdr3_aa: CASSFAGDIGEQYF
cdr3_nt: TGTGCCAGCAGCTTCGCGGGAGACATTGGCGAGCAGTACTTC

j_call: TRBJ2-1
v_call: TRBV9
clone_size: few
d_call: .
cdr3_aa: CASSPSDWKDEQFF
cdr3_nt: TGTGCCAGCAGCCCTTCGGACTGGAAGGATGAGCAGTTCTTC

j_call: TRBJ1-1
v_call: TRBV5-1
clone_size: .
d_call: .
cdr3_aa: CASSLAEGAEAFF
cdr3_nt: TGCGCCAGCAGCTTGGCAGAAGGCGCTGAAGCTTTCTTT

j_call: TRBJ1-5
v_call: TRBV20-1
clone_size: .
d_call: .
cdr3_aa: CSASEDSNQPQHF
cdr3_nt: TGCAGTGCCTCAGAGGACAGCAATCAGCCCCAGCATTTT

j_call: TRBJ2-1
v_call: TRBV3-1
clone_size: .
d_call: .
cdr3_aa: CASSQVRGKEQFF
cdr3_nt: TGTGCCAGCAGCCAAGTCAGGGGAAAGGAGCAGTTCTTC

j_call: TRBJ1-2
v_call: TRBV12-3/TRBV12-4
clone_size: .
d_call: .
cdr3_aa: CASSLASLWHTF
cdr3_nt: TGTGCCAGCAGTTTAGCGTCACTGTGGCACACCTTC

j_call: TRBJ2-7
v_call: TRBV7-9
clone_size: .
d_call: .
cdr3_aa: CASSFSKGNYEQYF
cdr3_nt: TGTGCCAGCAGCTTTTCTAAGGGTAACTACGAGCAGTACTTC

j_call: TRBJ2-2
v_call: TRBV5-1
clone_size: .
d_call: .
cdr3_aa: CASRVTGTGELFF
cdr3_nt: TGCGCCAGCAGGGTTACAGGGACCGGGGAGCTGTTTTTT

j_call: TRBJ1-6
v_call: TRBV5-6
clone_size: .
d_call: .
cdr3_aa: CASSLVTGTNNSPLHF
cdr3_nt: TGTGCCAGCAGCTTGGTAACGGGAACTAATAATTCACCCCTCCACTTT

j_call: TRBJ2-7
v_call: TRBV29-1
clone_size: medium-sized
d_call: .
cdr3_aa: CSVEDYGARYF
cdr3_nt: TGCAGCGTTGAAGATTATGGGGCTCGGTACTTC

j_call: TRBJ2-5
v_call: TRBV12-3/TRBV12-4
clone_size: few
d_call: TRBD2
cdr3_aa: CASSFKGLGQETQYF
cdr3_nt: TGTGCCAGCAGTTTCAAGGGACTAGGTCAAGAGACCCAGTACTTC

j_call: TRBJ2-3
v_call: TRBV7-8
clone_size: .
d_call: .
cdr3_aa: CASSGVTSPHRTDTQYF
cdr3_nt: TGTGCCAGCAGCGGCGTGACTAGTCCTCACCGCACAGATACGCAGTATTTT

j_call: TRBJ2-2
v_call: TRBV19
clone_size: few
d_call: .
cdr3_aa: CASTPGHPNTGELFF
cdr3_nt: TGTGCCAGTACCCCGGGACACCCGAACACCGGGGAGCTGTTTTTT

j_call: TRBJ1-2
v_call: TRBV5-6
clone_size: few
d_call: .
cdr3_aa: CASSLDVFRGGNYGYTF
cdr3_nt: TGTGCCAGCAGCTTGGATGTTTTTAGGGGGGGCAACTATGGCTACACCTTC

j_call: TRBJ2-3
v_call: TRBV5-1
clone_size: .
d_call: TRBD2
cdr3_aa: CASSTLSGGFADTQYF
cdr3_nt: TGCGCCAGCAGCACCCTTAGCGGGGGATTTGCAGATACGCAGTATTTT

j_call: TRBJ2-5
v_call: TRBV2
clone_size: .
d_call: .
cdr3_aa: CASRRTLQETQYF
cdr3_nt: TGTGCCAGCAGACGGACTCTCCAAGAGACCCAGTACTTC

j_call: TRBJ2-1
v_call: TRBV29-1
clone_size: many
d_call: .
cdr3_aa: CSVVEGPGEQFF
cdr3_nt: TGCAGCGTTGTGGAGGGGCCGGGTGAGCAGTTCTTC

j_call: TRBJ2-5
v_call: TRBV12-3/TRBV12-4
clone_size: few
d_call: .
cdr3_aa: CASSSRSNGETQYF
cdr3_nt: TGTGCCAGCAGTTCGCGGTCCAACGGGGAGACCCAGTACTTC

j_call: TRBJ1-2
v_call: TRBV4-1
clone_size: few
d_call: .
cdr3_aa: CASSAGPRDYGYTF
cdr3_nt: TGCGCCAGCAGCGCGGGACCTAGGGACTATGGCTACACCTTC

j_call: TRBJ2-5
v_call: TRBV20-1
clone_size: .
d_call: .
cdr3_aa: CSASGPAIMTQYF
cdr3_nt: TGCAGTGCTAGCGGACCCGCCATTATGACCCAGTACTTC

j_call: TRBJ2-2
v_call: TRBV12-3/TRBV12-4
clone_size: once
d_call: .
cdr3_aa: CASSPIRGTGELFF
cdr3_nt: TGTGCCAGCAGTCCAATAAGAGGGACCGGGGAGCTGTTTTTT

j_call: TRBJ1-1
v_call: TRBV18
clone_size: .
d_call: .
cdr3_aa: CASSPSSSDTFF
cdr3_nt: TGTGCCAGCTCACCCAGCTCGAGTGATACTTTCTTT

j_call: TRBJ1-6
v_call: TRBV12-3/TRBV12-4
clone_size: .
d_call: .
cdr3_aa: CASRAGAGVIDSPLHF
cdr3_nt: TGTGCCAGCAGGGCCGGGGCGGGGGTCATAGATTCACCCCTCCACTTT

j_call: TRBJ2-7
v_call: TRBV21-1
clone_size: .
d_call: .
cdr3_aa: CASSKWSSESSYEQYF
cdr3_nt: TGTGCCAGCAGCAAATGGAGTAGCGAGAGCTCCTACGAGCAGTACTTC

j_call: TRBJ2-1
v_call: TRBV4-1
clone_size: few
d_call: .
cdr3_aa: CASSQVPRQIPNEQFF
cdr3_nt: TGCGCCAGCAGCCAAGTACCCCGACAGATCCCCAATGAGCAGTTCTTC

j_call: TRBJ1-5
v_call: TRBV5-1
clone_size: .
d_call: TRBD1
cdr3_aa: CASSPQGGSNQPQHF
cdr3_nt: TGCGCCAGCAGCCCGCAGGGGGGGAGCAATCAGCCCCAGCATTTT

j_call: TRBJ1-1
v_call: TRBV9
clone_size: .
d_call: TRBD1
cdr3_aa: CASSPQGQGDTEAFF
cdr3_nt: TGTGCCAGCAGCCCCCAGGGACAGGGGGACACTGAAGCTTTCTTT

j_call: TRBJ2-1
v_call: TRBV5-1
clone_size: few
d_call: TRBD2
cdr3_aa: CASSLLSSGSEQFF
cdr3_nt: TGCGCCAGCAGCTTGTTGAGTAGCGGGAGTGAGCAGTTCTTC

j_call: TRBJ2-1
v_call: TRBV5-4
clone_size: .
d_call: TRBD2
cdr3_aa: CASRMTSGRALEQFF
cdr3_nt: TGTGCCAGCAGGATGACTAGCGGGAGGGCCCTTGAGCAGTTCTTC

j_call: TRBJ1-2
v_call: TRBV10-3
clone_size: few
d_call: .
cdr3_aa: CAISGTELYGYTF
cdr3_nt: TGTGCCATCAGTGGGACAGAACTTTATGGCTACACCTTC

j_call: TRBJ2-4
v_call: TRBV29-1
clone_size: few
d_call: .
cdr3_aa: CSVGDILAKNIQYF
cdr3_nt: TGCAGCGTTGGGGACATACTAGCCAAAAACATTCAGTACTTC

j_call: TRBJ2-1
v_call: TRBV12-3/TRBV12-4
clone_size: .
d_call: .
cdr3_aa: CASSPGRGVTDEQFF
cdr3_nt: TGTGCCAGCAGCCCCGGCAGGGGAGTGACCGATGAGCAGTTCTTC

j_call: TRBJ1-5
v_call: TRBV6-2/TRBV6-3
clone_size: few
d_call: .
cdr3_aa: CASRTGPSNQPQHF
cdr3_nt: TGTGCCAGCAGGACGGGCCCTAGCAATCAGCCCCAGCATTTT

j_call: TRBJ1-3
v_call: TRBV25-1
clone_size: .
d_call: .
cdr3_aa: CASSEFGASLGGNTIYF
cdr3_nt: TGTGCCAGCAGTGAATTCGGGGCTTCTCTCGGGGGAAACACCATATATTTT

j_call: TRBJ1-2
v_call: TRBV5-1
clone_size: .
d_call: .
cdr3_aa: CASSLEAGYGYTF
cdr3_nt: TGCGCCAGCAGCTTGGAGGCGGGATATGGCTACACCTTC

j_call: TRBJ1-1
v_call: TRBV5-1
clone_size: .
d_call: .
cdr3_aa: CASSYGQSEAFF
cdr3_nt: TGCGCCAGCAGCTACGGACAGAGTGAAGCTTTCTTT

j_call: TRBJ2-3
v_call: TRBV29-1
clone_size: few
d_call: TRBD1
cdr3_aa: CSVGRGPGQGADTQYF
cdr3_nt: TGCAGCGTTGGAAGGGGACCGGGACAGGGGGCAGATACGCAGTATTTT

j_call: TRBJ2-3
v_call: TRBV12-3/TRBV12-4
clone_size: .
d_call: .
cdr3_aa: CASSLARVTDTQYF
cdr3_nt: TGTGCCAGCAGTTTAGCCAGGGTCACAGATACGCAGTATTTT

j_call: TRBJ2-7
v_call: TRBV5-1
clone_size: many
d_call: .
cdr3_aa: CASSPNPSSYEQYF
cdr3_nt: TGCGCCAGCAGCCCCAACCCCTCCTCCTACGAGCAGTACTTC

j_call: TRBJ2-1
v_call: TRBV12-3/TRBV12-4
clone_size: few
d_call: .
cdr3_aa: CASSLELGNEQFF
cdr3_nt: TGTGCCAGCAGTTTAGAGCTAGGAAATGAGCAGTTCTTC

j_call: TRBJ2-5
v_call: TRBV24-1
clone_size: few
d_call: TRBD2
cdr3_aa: CATSDPGLAGGETQYF
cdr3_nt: TGTGCCACCAGTGATCCGGGACTAGCGGGAGGAGAGACCCAGTACTTC

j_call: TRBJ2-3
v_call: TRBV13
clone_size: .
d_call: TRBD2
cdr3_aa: CASSLPGLAASTDTQYF
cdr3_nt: TGTGCCAGCAGCTTACCGGGACTAGCGGCTTCCACAGATACGCAGTATTTT